One and the same sample provided the 32 T cell receptor beta chains below, sequenced in a study of blood T cell repertoires in COVID-19. TCRdb's copy holds only in-frame clones and misses some; the assay was immunoSEQ multiplex PCR. The repertoire holds about 320,000 clones, with under 95% as singletons. The material sequenced was PBMCs or T cells enriched from blood (not recorded which). The receptor set was obtained from a man in his sixties who had recovered from COVID-19.

The chain employs TRBV9 and TRBJ1-4; 8 bases map to TRBD1. Trimming cost V 3 bases and J 3 bases; bases outside gene matches: 13. In germline, CDR1 is SGDLS, CDR2 YYNGEE. The CDR3 contains 18 residues. The CDR3 nucleotides read TGTGCCAGCAGCGGCCCGGGACAGGCCCCGTCGGCTAATGAAAAACTGTTTTTT. Residues: CASSGPGQAPSANEKLFF.

This clone was observed a single time. The chain couples TRBV11-1 to TRBJ2-3; 10 positions agree with TRBD2. Trimming cost V 2 bases and J 3 bases; bases outside gene matches: 5. This CDR3 is built from 16 residues. Germline CDR1 and CDR2: SGHAT and FQDESV (reference sequence). The CDR3 DNA reads as TGTGCCAGCAGCTTAAAGCGGGGGGGAAGGACAGATACGCAGTATTTT. This sequence encodes CASSLKRGGRTDTQYF.

The chain carries TRBV3-1 (or the pseudogene TRBV3-2) and TRBJ1-5; 8 bases line up with TRBD1. V was pared by 4 bases and J by 6 bases, with 17 bases of the junction left unmatched. The CDR3 loop spans 18 amino acids. Germline loops: CDR1 LGHDT, CDR2 YNNKEL (reference sequence). The CDR3 DNA is TGTGCCAGCAGCCTCTACAAAGCCGGGACAGGCTTCGTTCAGCCCCAGCATTTT. Translating gives CASSLYKAGTGFVQPQHF.

V is TRBV7-2 and J is TRBJ1-2, with D possibly matching TRBD1 (6 bases). CDR1 and CDR2 (germline): SGHTA, FQGNSA. The CDR3 has 12 residues. The ends were cut back, 5 bases at V and 8 bases at J, with 12 bases in the middle. CDR3: CASSPQGSGYTF. In DNA, the CDR3 is TGTGCCAGCAGCCCGCAGGGGAGCGGCTACACCTTC.

V usage is TRBV2 and J usage is TRBJ1-1; the match to TRBD1 covers 7 bases. V lost 5 bases and J lost 4; bases outside the gene matches: 7. In germline, CDR1 is SNHLY, CDR2 FYNNEI. The CDR3 covers 14 residues. In nucleotides, the CDR3 is TGTGCCAGCAGTCGACAGGGTTCGATCACTGAAGCTTTCTTT. Encoded protein: CASSRQGSITEAFF. The full variable domain, in which reference TRBV2 and TRBJ1-1 provide the parts outside the CDR3, is EPEVTQTPSHQVTQMGQEVILRCVPISNHLYFYWYRQILGQKVEFLVSFYNNEISEKSEIFDDQFSVERPDGSNFTLKIRSTKLEDSAMYFCASSRQGSITEAFFGQGTRLTVV.

V usage is TRBV19 and J usage is TRBJ1-1; 8 bases align to TRBD1. Looked up from germline, CDR1 is LNHDA and CDR2 is SQIVND (reference sequence). V shed 5 bases and J 5 bases; nucleotides not matched to a gene: 10. CDR3 length: 15 amino acids. Written as DNA, the CDR3 is TGTGCCAGTAGTCTGGCACAGGGGGTAGGGACTGAAGCTTTCTTT. Protein product: CASSLAQGVGTEAFF.

V is TRBV19 and J is TRBJ1-5; D is possibly TRBD1 (5 bases). V lost 8 bases to trimming and J lost 2 bases, with 13 bases between them. Germline-derived CDR1 and CDR2 are LNHDA and SQIVND (reference sequence). This CDR3 comprises 14 residues. The CDR3 is CASRYDSRNQPQHF. The CDR3 nucleotides read TGTGCCAGTCGCTATGACAGCCGCAATCAGCCCCAGCATTTT.

This chain connects TRBV6-5 to TRBJ1-4; a possible D gene is TRBD1 (6 bases). Trimming removed 6 bases from V and 0 bases from J, with 11 bases in between. The CDR3 extends over 15 amino acids. CDR1 MNHEY and CDR2 SVGAGI come from the germline V gene. CDR3 residues: CASRPQGSTNEKLFF. CDR3 nucleotide sequence: TGTGCCAGCAGACCTCAGGGGTCAACTAATGAAAAACTGTTTTTT.

As to this clone: Distinct nucleotide sequences in the sample also encode this CDR3. The V gene is TRBV9, the J gene TRBJ2-3; the match to TRBD2 covers 10 bases. The CDR3 is 16 residues long. Germline V gives CDR1 SGDLS, CDR2 YYNGEE. The trim removed 2 bases at V and 4 bases at J, leaving 7 bases unmatched. CDR3 coding DNA: TGTGCCAGCAGCGTTCTAGCGGGAGTTAGGGCAGATACGCAGTATTTT. Translated, it gives CASSVLAGVRADTQYF.

This chain links TRBV3-1 (or the pseudogene TRBV3-2) with TRBJ2-1, with TRBD2 matching 11 bases. After removal of 1 base from V and 9 bases from J, the junction contained 2 bases not matched to a gene. The germline V gene encodes CDR1 LGHDT and CDR2 YNNKEL (reference sequence). CDR3 length: 14 residues. DNA of the CDR3: TGTGCCAGCAGCCAAGCACTAGCGGGAGTTGAGCAGTTCTTC. Translating it yields CASSQALAGVEQFF.

This rearrangement joins TRBV9 to TRBJ2-7; D ambiguous. Trimming took off 3 bases at V and 0 bases at J, with 13 bases between the two ends. CDR3 size: 15 residues. Germline CDR1 is SGDLS and CDR2 is YYNGEE. The CDR3 DNA reads as TGTGCCAGCAGCGCCGGGTCTTTGCCCTCCTACGAGCAGTACTTC. Translating it yields CASSAGSLPSYEQYF.

The chain combines TRBV9 with TRBJ2-1; 7 bases align to TRBD1. After removal of 4 bases from V and 1 base from J, the junction contained 5 bases not matched to a gene. CDR1 and CDR2 (germline): SGDLS, YYNGEE. The CDR3 runs 15 residues. In DNA form, the CDR3 reads TGTGCCAGCAGCCCGTTACAGGGGTCCTACAATGAGCAGTTCTTC. It codes for CASSPLQGSYNEQFF.

The V call is TRBV3-1 (or the pseudogene TRBV3-2), the J call TRBJ2-3; 7 nucleotides match TRBD2. Germline CDR1 LGHDT, CDR2 YNNKEL (reference sequence). The V segment lost 5 bases and the J segment 1 base; nucleotides outside the gene matches: 6. CDR3 length: 15 amino acids. This chain's CDR3 is CASSNSGGGTDTQYF. The DNA of the CDR3 is TGTGCCAGCAGCAACTCGGGGGGAGGCACAGATACGCAGTATTTT.

V gene TRBV18 combines with J gene TRBJ1-4; no reliable D call. The length of the CDR3 is 13 residues. From germline, CDR1 is KGHSH and CDR2 LQKENI. V gave up 2 bases and J gave up 4 bases, with 5 bases separating them. CDR3 nucleotide sequence: TGTGCCAGCTCACCAGGGAGTAATGAAAAACTGTTTTTT. Encoded protein: CASSPGSNEKLFF. Using reference TRBV18 and TRBJ1-4 for the parts outside the CDR3, the full variable domain is NAGVMQNPRHLVRRRGQEARLRCSPMKGHSHVYWYRQLPEEGLKFMVYLQKENIIDESGMPKERFSAEFPKEGPSILRIQQVVRGDSAAYFCASSPGSNEKLFFGSGTQLSVL.

The V call is TRBV6-2 or TRBV6-3, the J call TRBJ1-5, with a tentative D call TRBD1 (6 bases). CDR1 and CDR2 (germline): MNHEY, SVGEGT. Trimming removed 6 bases from V and 1 base from J, with 16 bases in between. CDR3 length: 16 amino acids. Written as DNA, the CDR3 is TGTGCCAGCAGCACAAACAGGGTCCTGAGCAATCAGCCCCAGCATTTT. Its protein product is CASSTNRVLSNQPQHF.

The chain employs TRBV14 and TRBJ1-1; TRBD1 aligns across 9 bases. From germline, CDR1 is SGHDN and CDR2 FVKESK. The CDR3 consists of 14 residues. With V trimmed by 3 bases and J by 10 bases, 9 bases remained unmatched. DNA for the CDR3: TGTGCCAGCAGCCACCTCACAGGGGGCAGCGGAGCTTTCTTT. This sequence encodes CASSHLTGGSGAFF. The whole variable domain, filled in from reference TRBV14 and TRBJ1-1, reads EAGVTQFPSHSVIEKGQTVTLRCDPISGHDNLYWYRRVMGKEIKFLLHFVKESKQDESGMPNNRFLAERTGGTYSTLKVQPAELEDSGVYFCASSHLTGGSGAFFGQGTRLTVV.

The chain has TRBV6-5 and TRBJ1-1, with unresolved D. The CDR3 contains 14 residues. V lost 2 bases, J lost 4 bases, and 11 bases lay in between. Germline V gene data show CDR1 as MNHEY and CDR2 as SVGAGI. This chain's CDR3 is CASSYGRLGTEAFF. The CDR3 nucleotides are TGTGCCAGCAGTTACGGGAGGCTGGGCACTGAAGCTTTCTTT.

The V call is TRBV10-3, the J call TRBJ1-1; D unresolved. Germline values: CDR1 ENHRY, CDR2 SYGVKD. This CDR3 has 14 residues. Trimming removed 4 bases at V and 3 bases at J, with 12 bases between. CDR3: CAISAFSGYTEAFF. The CDR3 DNA reads as TGTGCCATCAGTGCGTTTTCGGGATACACTGAAGCTTTCTTT.

The genes are TRBV4-2 and TRBJ2-3; 8 nucleotides agree with TRBD2. Trimming took 0 bases from V and 0 from J; bases not matched to a gene: 5. Germline CDR1 and CDR2: LGHNA and YNFKEQ. The CDR3 totals 17 residues. CDR3 sequence: CASSQEGRGRSTDTQYF. In DNA, the CDR3 is TGTGCCAGCAGCCAAGAAGGTCGCGGGAGGAGCACAGATACGCAGTATTTT.

This chain connects TRBV15 to TRBJ2-7; 7 bases are shared with TRBD1. Germline trimming cut 0 bases from V and 2 bases from J; bases unmatched to any gene: 4. Looked up from germline, CDR1 is LNHNV and CDR2 is YYDKDF (reference sequence). This CDR3 is built from 15 residues. CDR3 loop: CATSRDRTGAYEQYF. The CDR3, as DNA: TGTGCCACCAGCAGAGATCGGACAGGTGCCTACGAGCAGTACTTC.

The V gene is TRBV11-3, the J gene TRBJ2-1; 8 nucleotides agree with TRBD1. The CDR3 has 13 amino acids. Germline V gene sequence: CDR1 SGHNT, CDR2 YENEEA. Losses at the gene ends were 4 bases for V and 8 bases for J; bases not matched to a gene: 4. CDR3 DNA sequence: TGTGCCAGCAGCTCGACAGGGGCGGATGAGCAGTTCTTC. The encoded protein is CASSSTGADEQFF.

There are many counts of this clone. V usage is TRBV3-1 (or the pseudogene TRBV3-2) and J usage is TRBJ1-2, with a tentative D call TRBD1 (6 bases). With 2 bases removed from V and 5 bases from J, the gap between germline ends came to 9 bases. Germline V gene sequence: CDR1 LGHDT, CDR2 YNNKEL (reference sequence). The CDR3 is made up of 13 amino acids. The CDR3: CASSQKTGYGYTF. Written as DNA, the CDR3 is TGTGCCAGCAGCCAAAAAACAGGGTATGGCTACACCTTC.

The chain is built from TRBV11-3 and TRBJ1-1; a weak D match, TRBD1 (6 bases). The CDR3 has 18 residues. V was shortened by 1 base and J by 4 bases, with 22 bases between the two germline ends. Germline V gene sequence: CDR1 SGHNT, CDR2 YENEEA. CDR3 in DNA: TGTGCCAGCAGCTTAGGTGGTGGGGGCTTAACCACCAGCACTGAAGCTTTCTTT. It translates to CASSLGGGGLTTSTEAFF.

This sequence joins TRBV4-1 and TRBJ1-1, with 7 bases identical to TRBD1. This CDR3 comprises 15 residues. Germline V gene data show CDR1 as MGHRA and CDR2 as YSYEKL. The ends lost 5 bases at V and 2 bases at J; junction bases unmatched: 8. The CDR3 nucleotides are TGCGCCAGCAGCTACCGGGTAGGGGGCAACACTGAAGCTTTCTTT. Translating gives CASSYRVGGNTEAFF.

This chain uses TRBV5-6 with TRBJ2-7, with no clear D. The V gene's germline CDR1 is SGHDT and CDR2 YYEEEE. This CDR3 is built from 14 residues. Trimming removed 4 bases at V and 3 bases at J, with 14 bases between. This CDR3 is CASSTRKTGYEQYF. The CDR3 bases are TGTGCCAGCAGCACCCGAAAGACTGGCTACGAGCAGTACTTC.

The genes are TRBV4-2 and TRBJ1-2; 9 bases fit TRBD1. V was clipped by 2 bases and J by 2 bases; unmatched bases: 6. Germline V gene data show CDR1 as LGHNA and CDR2 as YNFKEQ. This CDR3 spans 16 amino acids. The DNA of the CDR3 is TGTGCCAGCAGCCAACCTGGACAGGGGACAAACTATGGCTACACCTTC. This sequence encodes CASSQPGQGTNYGYTF.

The DNA for the CDR3 is TGTGCCAGCAGCAGACAGGGGTCTAAGTATTACGAGCAGTACTTC. It yields the protein CASSRQGSKYYEQYF. The J gene is TRBJ2-7, the V gene TRBV3-1 (or the pseudogene TRBV3-2), with 8 bases fitting TRBD1. The CDR3 loop spans 15 amino acids. Trimming at V came to 5 bases and at J to 4 bases, leaving 10 bases not matched to a gene. Germline CDR1 reads LGHDT; CDR2 reads YNNKEL (reference sequence).

The DNA for the CDR3 is TGTGCCAGCAGTTACGACCCGACAGGCCTCATAGGCTACACCTTC. Its translation: CASSYDPTGLIGYTF. The genes are TRBV6-5 and TRBJ1-2; D may be TRBD1 (6 bases). The CDR3 is 15 residues long. V was pared by 2 bases and J by 8 bases, with 18 bases between. Looked up from germline, CDR1 is MNHEY and CDR2 is SVGAGI.

This clone was observed once. The V call is TRBV6-6, the J call TRBJ1-5; tentatively, D is TRBD1 (5 bases). Between the trimmed V and J ends, which lost 3 bases and 7 bases, there was a span of 13 bases. The germline gives CDR1 MNHNY, CDR2 SVGAGI (reference sequence). This CDR3 is 14 amino acids long. CDR3 protein: CASSYGREDQPQHF. In DNA form, the CDR3 reads TGTGCCAGCAGTTATGGCAGGGAAGACCAGCCCCAGCATTTT.

The rearrangement joins TRBV7-2 to TRBJ1-2; D remains ambiguous. The germline V and J ends were trimmed by 0 bases and 2 bases, with 10 bases remaining between them. Germline V CDR1 and CDR2: SGHTA, FQGNSA. This CDR3 region has 15 residues. The CDR3 region has the DNA TGTGCCAGCAGCTTAGCTCCCGTGCGGAACTATGGCTACACCTTC. It specifies CASSLAPVRNYGYTF. Full variable domain (missing parts from reference TRBV7-2 and TRBJ1-2): GAGVSQSPSNKVTEKGKDVELRCDPISGHTALYWYRQSLGQGLEFLIYFQGNSAPDKSGLPSDRFSAERTGGSVSTLTIQRTQQEDSAVYLCASSLAPVRNYGYTFGSGTRLTVV.

V and J are TRBV18 and TRBJ2-2; D not resolved. The CDR3 is 15 amino acids. Germline loops: CDR1 KGHSH, CDR2 LQKENI. V lost 1 base to trimming and J lost 7 bases, with 13 bases between them. The CDR3 coding sequence is TGTGCCAGCTCACCACGGGCAGATACATACGGGGAGCTGTTTTTT. Amino acids: CASSPRADTYGELFF.

The rearrangement uses TRBV18 and TRBJ2-7; D perhaps matches TRBD1 (5 bases). Trimming stripped 0 bases from V and 0 bases from J, with 12 bases between. The germline gives CDR1 KGHSH, CDR2 LQKENI. The CDR3 is 16 residues long. The CDR3, as DNA: TGTGCCAGCTCACCACCGGGCAGGGTCAGCTCCTACGAGCAGTACTTC. It translates to CASSPPGRVSSYEQYF.